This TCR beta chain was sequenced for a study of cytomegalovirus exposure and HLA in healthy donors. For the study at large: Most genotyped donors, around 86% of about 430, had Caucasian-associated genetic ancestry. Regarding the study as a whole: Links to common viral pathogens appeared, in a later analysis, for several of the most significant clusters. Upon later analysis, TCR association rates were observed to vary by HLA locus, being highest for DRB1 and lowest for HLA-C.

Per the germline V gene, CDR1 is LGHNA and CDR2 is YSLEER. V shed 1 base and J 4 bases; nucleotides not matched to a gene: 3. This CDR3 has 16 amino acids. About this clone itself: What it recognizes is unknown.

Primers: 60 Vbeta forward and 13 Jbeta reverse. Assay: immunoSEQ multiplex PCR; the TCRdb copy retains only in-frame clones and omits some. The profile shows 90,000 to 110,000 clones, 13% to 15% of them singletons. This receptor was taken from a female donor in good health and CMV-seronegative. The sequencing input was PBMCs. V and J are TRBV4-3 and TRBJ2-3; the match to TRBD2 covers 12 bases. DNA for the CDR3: TGCGCCAGCAGCCAAGGGACTAGCGGGGAGGCAGATACGCAGTATTTT. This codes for CASSQGTSGEADTQYF.